This T cell receptor beta chain was observed in a study of T-cell memory formation after mild COVID-19 (dated by TCRdb to the early 2020s). For the wider study: TCR sequence clusters from the two donors were found to be largely donor specific. In two donors, T-cell clones that expanded and contracted after mild COVID-19 were tracked by sequencing TCRalpha and TCRbeta repertoires over time. The cohort was made up of two young adult volunteers, one female and one male, who were previously healthy.

Sequencer: Illumina NovaSeq 6000. TCRalpha and TCRbeta cDNA libraries were constructed by 5'RACE with constant-segment primers, with sample barcodes and unique molecular identifiers being introduced. RNA was extracted from every sample with Trizol reagent. Amplification of the libraries took two PCR steps, and the second step added a second sample barcode plus Illumina TruSeq adapters. Libraries were sequenced on an Illumina NovaSeq with 2 x 150 bp paired-end reads. Per the source publication's procedure: Demultiplexing of reads and collapsing into UMI-guided consensus sequences were performed with migec v1.2.7. Using mixcr v2.1.11, UMI consensuses were aligned to TRA and TRB V and J templates and then assembled into clonotypes. A clonotype was counted as expanded or contracted only if both edgeR and NoisET called the change significant, with noise models trained on biological replicates. For edgeR calls, the cutoffs were a false discovery rate-adjusted p below 0.01 and a log2 fold-change threshold of 1. PCA with hierarchical clustering of max-normalized trajectories of the 1000 most abundant clonotypes was used as exploratory dynamics analysis. Separately sequenced CD4+ and CD8+ repertoires were used to assign the CD4 or CD8 phenotype of responding clones. Using fastp trimming at Q25 and MiXCR clonotype assembly, TCRdb reanalyzed the public sequencing data and kept in-frame beta chains. Rows with one shared CDR3 protein collapse into an entry with the most common genes and DNA. Here the V and J calls rest on TCRdb's processing, not on the authors' analysis. The sample contains 250,000 to 350,000 distinct CDR3 sequences, approximately 16% of them found a single time. The leading ten clones occupy approximately 23% of the sample.

The trim is 1 base for V and 6 bases for J, with a gap of 12 bases between the germline ends. The CDR3 runs 14 residues from the cysteine to the phenylalanine. Only the CDR3 DNA is retained, 42 bases long and in frame from the first base. CDR1 is given as SGHTA and CDR2 as FQGNSA, both from the germline V gene. Ficoll-Paque density gradient centrifugation was the method used to isolate PBMCs. This clonotype occurred a few times. Its recognized antigen is unknown. Per-nucleotide qualities are absent, and no much larger clonotype sits a single base away. Overall study results and their limits: Some responding clones were found in pre-infection memory, which suggests that pre-existing cross-reactive memory T cells took part in the SARS-CoV-2 response. SARS-CoV-2 specificity of the second-wave clones peaking on day 37 was not confirmed. Contracting CD4+ clones were located mainly in the CM and EM memory subsets, whereas CD8+ clones were found to be enriched in EMRA. Clones contracting from day 15 to 85 had balanced CD4/CD8 phenotypes, while a second wave expanding from day 15 to 37 was biased towards CD4+. Only two mild cases were covered in the study, and larger cohorts including severe cases with pre-infection samples were considered necessary.

This TCR was recovered from a man younger than 35 who had mild COVID-19 (a few samples of this study predate the infection). The sample titles of this study are shuffled in the database, so cell type and time point are left out; the donor was told from shared clones. The sample consisted of PBMCs or a T cell subset sorted from them (not recorded which). The sequence joins TRBV7-2 to TRBJ2-5; the D call could be TRBD1 or TRBD2, with each sharing 5 bases. The bases read TGTGCCAGCAGCTTAGATCGGGGCACGAAGACCCAGTACTTC. This translates into CASSLDRGTKTQYF.